A selection of T cell receptor beta chains follows, all from one sample in a study of identical twins. MiXCR, applied by TCRdb to the 5' RACE reads, yields one record per CDR3 protein. Here the sample spans 140,000 to 150,000 distinct CDR3 sequences, under 4.5% being singletons. Sequences were obtained from memory T cells sorted from blood. All receptors come from a young man in good health. Both conserved end residues are part of each CDR3. A D gene is named only where the DNA matches it firmly. Clone size is given for some rows only: seen once, a few or many times, or a class if the clone is expanded.

.	TRBV19	.	TRBJ2-2	TGTGCCAGTAGTCCTCTAACTTTCAGGGAGGATGAATCCGGGGAGCTGTTTTTT	CASSPLTFREDESGELFF
many	TRBV7-9	.	TRBJ2-5	TGTGCCAGCAGCTTAGCAGCCGTAGAGGAGACCCAGTACTTC	CASSLAAVEETQYF
many	TRBV20-1	.	TRBJ2-1	TGCAGTGCTTTTTGGGGGCCTGGTGAGAATGAGCAGTTCTTC	CSAFWGPGENEQFF
many	TRBV6-1	.	TRBJ2-3	TGTGCCAGCCGGATCGCTGCGTCTAGCACAGATACGCAGTATTTT	CASRIAASSTDTQYF
many	TRBV7-2	.	TRBJ2-5	TGTGCCAGCAGCTTAGGATCGGGCCAGTACTTC	CASSLGSGQYF
many	TRBV4-3	TRBD2	TRBJ2-7	TGCGCCAGCAGCCGATCTCTAGCGGACACCTACGAGCAGTACTTC	CASSRSLADTYEQYF
many	TRBV4-3	.	TRBJ2-6	TGCGCCAGCAGCCAAGAGTACGACAACGTCCTGACTTTC	CASSQEYDNVLTF
many	TRBV28	.	TRBJ2-7	TGTGCCAGCAGCCTACCCGACAGTGCCGAGCAGTACTTC	CASSLPDSAEQYF
many	TRBV6-5	.	TRBJ2-1	TGTGCCAGCAGTTACGGAGGGGCGGGGCACATATACAATGAGCAGTTCTTC	CASSYGGAGHIYNEQFF
many	TRBV6-2/TRBV6-3	.	TRBJ2-2	TGTGCCAGCAGTTATTTCGACAGGCCGTCAGGGGGGGAGCTGTTTTTT	CASSYFDRPSGGELFF
.	TRBV7-2	.	TRBJ1-2	TGTGCCAGCAGCTTTAAGACACGGGAGGGGGGCTACACCTTC	CASSFKTREGGYTF
many	TRBV28	.	TRBJ1-5	TGTGCCAGCAGTTTGGCAGGGAGAAGCAATCAGCCCCAGCATTTT	CASSLAGRSNQPQHF
many	TRBV10-3	TRBD2	TRBJ2-7	TGTGCCATCAGCCCCGCGGGGGGGGAGCTAGGCTACGAGCAGTACTTC	CAISPAGGELGYEQYF
many	TRBV30	.	TRBJ2-1	TGTGCCTGGAAAAAGCGGACCTACAATGAGCAGTTCTTC	CAWKKRTYNEQFF
many	TRBV20-1	.	TRBJ2-5	TGCAGTTTTACGACTAGCCAAGAGACCCAGTACTTC	CSFTTSQETQYF
many	TRBV12-3/TRBV12-4	.	TRBJ2-3	TGTGCCAGCAGTTTGGCGCGTGGGAGGGGGACAGATACGCAGTATTTT	CASSLARGRGTDTQYF
many	TRBV6-5	.	TRBJ1-3	TGTGCCAGCAGTTACGAGGCGGTCCAAAACACCATATATTTT	CASSYEAVQNTIYF
.	TRBV30	.	TRBJ2-2	TGTGCCTGGAGTGTATCCGGGAAACGGACCGGGGAGCTGTTTTTT	CAWSVSGKRTGELFF
many	TRBV4-2	TRBD1	TRBJ1-2	TGTGCCAGCAGCCAAGATTGGGACAGGGATGGCTACACCTTC	CASSQDWDRDGYTF
many	TRBV29-1	TRBD2	TRBJ2-1	TGCAGCGTTGAAGATCCCCTAGCGGAGCGAGTCAATGAGCAGTTCTTC	CSVEDPLAERVNEQFF
many	TRBV7-2	TRBD2	TRBJ2-1	TGTGCCAGCAGGCAGAGCGGGAGGTCCTACAATGAGCAGTTCTTC	CASRQSGRSYNEQFF
many	TRBV7-7	TRBD1	TRBJ2-5	TGTGCCAGCAGCCAGGGTGTGGGACAGGGCTTTCGAGAGACCCAGTACTTC	CASSQGVGQGFRETQYF
many	TRBV6-2/TRBV6-3	TRBD1	TRBJ2-3	TGTGCCAGCAGCCGACAGGGGGCGTCCACAGATACGCAGTATTTT	CASSRQGASTDTQYF
many	TRBV3-1	.	TRBJ2-1	TGTGCCAGCAGCCAAGGAGGCAAACAGTTCTTC	CASSQGGKQFF
many	TRBV20-1	TRBD2	TRBJ2-5	TGCAGTGCTAGACCAACTAGCGGGACGAGGCGGGAGACCCAGTACTTC	CSARPTSGTRRETQYF
many	TRBV30	.	TRBJ2-2	TGTGCCTGGAATTGGGCCGGGGAGCTGTTTTTT	CAWNWAGELFF
.	TRBV18	.	TRBJ2-3	TGTGCCAGCTCACCAAGGGCGGTGGATACGCAGTATTTT	CASSPRAVDTQYF
.	TRBV6-1	TRBD2	TRBJ2-7	TGTGCCAGCAGCCCAGCGGGAGTACCCTACGAGCAGTACTTC	CASSPAGVPYEQYF
many	TRBV20-1	.	TRBJ1-2	TGCAGTGCCGCCCTTACAGAGACCTATGGCTACACCTTC	CSAALTETYGYTF
.	TRBV10-3	.	TRBJ1-1	TGTGCCATCAGTGAGTCGCCAGGCTACAACACTGAAGCTTTCTTT	CAISESPGYNTEAFF
many	TRBV29-1	.	TRBJ1-5	TGCAGCGTTGGAGGGGAGGGTCAGCCCCAGCATTTT	CSVGGEGQPQHF
few	TRBV6-1	TRBD2	TRBJ2-1	TGTGCCAGCAGCGCCGGGACTAGCATCAATGAGCAGTTCTTC	CASSAGTSINEQFF
many	TRBV4-2	TRBD1	TRBJ1-2	TGTGCCAGCAGCCAAGAGGGACAGGGCTGGGGCTACACCTTC	CASSQEGQGWGYTF
many	TRBV7-2	.	TRBJ1-2	TGTGCCAGCAGCTTAGAAAAGGGCTGGGGCTATGGCTACACCTTC	CASSLEKGWGYGYTF
many	TRBV7-9	.	TRBJ2-5	TGTGCCAGCAGCTTAGCATCGAGTCGGGAGACCCAGTACTTC	CASSLASSRETQYF
many	TRBV12-3/TRBV12-4	TRBD1	TRBJ1-4	TGTGCCAGCACCAAAACCGGGACAGGGGATGAAAAACTGTTTTTT	CASTKTGTGDEKLFF
many	TRBV11-2	TRBD2	TRBJ2-1	TGTGCCAGCAGCCCCCCGGGGGGGCTAGCCATTCGAGAGCAGTTCTTC	CASSPPGGLAIREQFF
many	TRBV7-2	.	TRBJ1-2	TGTGCCAGCAGCCCACGAACCCCGAACTATGGCTACACCTTC	CASSPRTPNYGYTF
many	TRBV7-9	TRBD2	TRBJ2-1	TGTGCCGGCACAAACCCCACCAGCGGGAGATACAATGAGCAGTTCTTC	CAGTNPTSGRYNEQFF
many	TRBV6-2/TRBV6-3	.	TRBJ1-4	TGTGCCAGCAGTTCCTCCGGGACTCGGGAAAAACTGTTTTTT	CASSSSGTREKLFF
many	TRBV9	TRBD2	TRBJ2-3	TGTGCCAGCAGCTTCAGGACTAGCGGGAGGGATACGCAGTATTTT	CASSFRTSGRDTQYF
many	TRBV10-3	.	TRBJ2-7	TGTGCCATCAGTGAGTCGACACGGGCAGCCAACGAGCAGTACTTC	CAISESTRAANEQYF
many	TRBV6-4	.	TRBJ2-1	TGTGCCAGCAGTCCACGGACTCCGAGCTCCTACAATGAGCAGTTCTTC	CASSPRTPSSYNEQFF
few	TRBV18	.	TRBJ1-6	TGTGCCAGCTCACCACCGGGATCACCCCTCCACTTT	CASSPPGSPLHF
many	TRBV11-2	.	TRBJ2-1	TGTGCCAGCAGCTTAGAGGCGACACCTTACAATGAGCAGTTCTTC	CASSLEATPYNEQFF
many	TRBV2	.	TRBJ2-1	TGTGCCAGCAGTAACCCTCCAGGGGTCAGGTTCTTC	CASSNPPGVRFF
many	TRBV6-5	.	TRBJ1-1	TGTGCCAGCAGTTACGGGGGGGCGGACACTGAAGCTTTCTTT	CASSYGGADTEAFF
many	TRBV12-3/TRBV12-4	.	TRBJ1-6	TGTGCCAGCCGGGCGTCAGAAAATTCACCCCTCCACTTT	CASRASENSPLHF
many	TRBV7-2	TRBD2	TRBJ2-1	TGTGCCAGCAGACCACTAGCGGGAGGGAGCTCCTACAATGAGCAGTTCTTC	CASRPLAGGSSYNEQFF